The clone carrying this T cell receptor (beta chain) has a count of ten or more. Its antigen is not identified. Germline CDR1 is SGHNT and CDR2 is YENEEA. The V gene end was trimmed by 3 bases and the J gene end by 5 bases; junction bases not matched to a gene: 8. The CDR3 contains 16 residues. These data are taken from a study of sequential checkpoint blockade in melanoma. Study at large: DNA from 91 pretreatment tumor samples underwent TCRβ immunosequencing. Roughly 20 patients had tumor biopsies before treatment and at week 13. Findings of the study overall: Response in arm A was associated with pretreatment TIL clonality. Rising tumor T-cell fraction and clonality meant about 30 times likelier benefit.

Documented treatment: randomized to nivolumab then ipilimumab (arm A) or the reverse (arm B). Method: immunoSEQ multiplex PCR; TCRdb's copy keeps in-frame clones and lacks some. The top ten clones hold 13% to 15% of a sample with fewer than 9,500 clones, under 25% of them seen once. The chain couples TRBV11-3 to TRBJ2-5, with 11 positions matching TRBD2. The specimen was tumor tissue (inferred from file names), collected from a patient given nivolumab and ipilimumab in sequence. The receptor was derived from a human donor with melanoma. CDR3 in amino acids: CASSFGSGGAAETQYF. The CDR3, as DNA: TGTGCCAGCAGCTTCGGTAGCGGGGGGGCCGCGGAGACCCAGTACTTC.